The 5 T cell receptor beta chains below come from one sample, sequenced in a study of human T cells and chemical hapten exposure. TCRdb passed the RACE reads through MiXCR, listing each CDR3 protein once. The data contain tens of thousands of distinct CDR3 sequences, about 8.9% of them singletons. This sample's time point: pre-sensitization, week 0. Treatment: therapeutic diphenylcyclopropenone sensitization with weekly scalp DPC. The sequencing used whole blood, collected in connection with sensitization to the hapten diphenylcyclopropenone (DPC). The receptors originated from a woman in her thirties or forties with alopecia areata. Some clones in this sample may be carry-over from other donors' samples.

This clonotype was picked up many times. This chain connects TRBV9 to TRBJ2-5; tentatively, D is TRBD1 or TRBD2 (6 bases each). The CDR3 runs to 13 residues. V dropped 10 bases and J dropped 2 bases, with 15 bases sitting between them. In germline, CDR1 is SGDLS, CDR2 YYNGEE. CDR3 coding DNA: TGTGCCTCCTCGGGGGCAGGGCAAGAGACCCAGTACTTC. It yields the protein CASSGAGQETQYF.

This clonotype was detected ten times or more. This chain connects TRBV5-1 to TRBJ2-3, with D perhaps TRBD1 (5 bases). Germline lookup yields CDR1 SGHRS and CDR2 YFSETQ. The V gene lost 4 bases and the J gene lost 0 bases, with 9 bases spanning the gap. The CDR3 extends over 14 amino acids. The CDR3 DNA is TGCGCCAGCAGCACAGGTTCGAGCACAGATACGCAGTATTTT. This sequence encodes CASSTGSSTDTQYF.

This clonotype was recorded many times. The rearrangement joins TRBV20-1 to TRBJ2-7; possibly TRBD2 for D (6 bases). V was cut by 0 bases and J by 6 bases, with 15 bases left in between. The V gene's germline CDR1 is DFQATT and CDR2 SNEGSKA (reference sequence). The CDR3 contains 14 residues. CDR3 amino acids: CSARERYGGLEQYF. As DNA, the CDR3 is TGCAGTGCTAGAGAAAGATACGGAGGGCTCGAGCAGTACTTC.

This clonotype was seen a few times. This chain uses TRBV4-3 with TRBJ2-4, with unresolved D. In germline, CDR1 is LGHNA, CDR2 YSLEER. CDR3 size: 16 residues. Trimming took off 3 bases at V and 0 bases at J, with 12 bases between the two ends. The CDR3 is CASSHDPLLAKNIQYF. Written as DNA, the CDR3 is TGCGCCAGCAGCCATGACCCTTTACTAGCCAAAAACATTCAGTACTTC.

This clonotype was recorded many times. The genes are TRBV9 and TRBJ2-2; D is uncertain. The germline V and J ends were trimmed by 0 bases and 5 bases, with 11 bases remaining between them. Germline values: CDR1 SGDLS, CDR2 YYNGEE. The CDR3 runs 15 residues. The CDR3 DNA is TGTGCCAGCAGCGTAGTAGGCGAACCAACCGGGGAGCTGTTTTTT. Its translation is CASSVVGEPTGELFF.